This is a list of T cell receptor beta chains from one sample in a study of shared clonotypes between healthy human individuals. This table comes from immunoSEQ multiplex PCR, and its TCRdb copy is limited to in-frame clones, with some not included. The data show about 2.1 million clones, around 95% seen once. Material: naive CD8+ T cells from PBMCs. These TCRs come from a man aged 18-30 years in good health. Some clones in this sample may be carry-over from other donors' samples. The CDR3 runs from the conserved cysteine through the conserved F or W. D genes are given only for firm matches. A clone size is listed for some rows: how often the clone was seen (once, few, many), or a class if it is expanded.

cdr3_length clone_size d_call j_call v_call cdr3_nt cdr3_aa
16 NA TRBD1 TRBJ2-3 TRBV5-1 TGCGCCAGCAGACTCATTACAGGGGGCGTTGCAGATACGCAGTATTTT CASRLITGGVADTQYF
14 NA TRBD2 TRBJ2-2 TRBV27 TGTGCCAGCTGCGGACTAGAAACCACCGGGGAGCTGTTTTTT CASCGLETTGELFF
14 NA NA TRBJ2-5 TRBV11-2 TGTGCCAGCAGCTCCAGACTAGTCCCAGAGACCCAGTACTTC CASSSRLVPETQYF
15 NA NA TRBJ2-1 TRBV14 TGTGCCAGCAGCCACCCTGGGCGGTCCTACAATGAGCAGTTCTTC CASSHPGRSYNEQFF
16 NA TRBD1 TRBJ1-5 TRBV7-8 TGTGCCAGCAGCACAGGGACAGGGGGCGCAGGCCAGCCCCAGCATTTT CASSTGTGGAGQPQHF
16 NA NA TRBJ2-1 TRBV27 TGTGCCAGCAGTTTAAGAGTAGGCTCCTCCTACAATGAGCAGTTCTTC CASSLRVGSSYNEQFF
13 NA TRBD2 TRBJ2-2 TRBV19 TGTGCCACGGGGACTAGCGGGACCGGGGAGCTGTTTTTT CATGTSGTGELFF
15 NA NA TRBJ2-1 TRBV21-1 TGTGCCAGCAGCAAGGGCGGGGAGGAGTACAATGAGCAGTTCTTC CASSKGGEEYNEQFF
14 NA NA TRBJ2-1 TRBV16 TGTGCCAGCAGCCAATCGAACCCAGGAATTGAGCAGTTCTTC CASSQSNPGIEQFF
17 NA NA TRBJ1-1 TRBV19 TGTGCCAGTAGTATCTACCCAGGGGCGAGAGTTTACACTGAAGCTTTCTTT CASSIYPGARVYTEAFF
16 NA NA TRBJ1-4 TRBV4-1 TGCGCCAGCAGCCTCTACGGCCCCCCAACTAATGAAAAACTGTTTTTT CASSLYGPPTNEKLFF
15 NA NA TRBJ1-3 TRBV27 TGTGCCAGCAGTTTAGGGCGGGAATCTGGAAACACCATATATTTT CASSLGRESGNTIYF
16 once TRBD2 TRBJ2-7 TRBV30 TGTGCCTGGAGTGGTGGGACTAGCGGAGATTGGTACGAGCAGTACTTC CAWSGGTSGDWYEQYF
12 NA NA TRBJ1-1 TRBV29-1 TGCAGCGTTCATCAGGGTCCCAATGAAGCTTTCTTT CSVHQGPNEAFF
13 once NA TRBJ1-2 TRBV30 TGTGCCTCAGTAGGACAGCCCTTCTATGGCTACACCTTC CASVGQPFYGYTF
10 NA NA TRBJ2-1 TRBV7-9 TGTGCCAGCAGAGGCAATGAGCAGTTCTTC CASRGNEQFF
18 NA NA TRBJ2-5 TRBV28 TGTGCCAGCAGTTTATTTATGGGGGGGGCCCCGGACCAAGAGACCCAGTACTTC CASSLFMGGAPDQETQYF
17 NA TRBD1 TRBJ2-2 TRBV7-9 TGTGCCAGCAGCCGATTTGGGACAGGGGAGAACACCGGGGAGCTGTTTTTT CASSRFGTGENTGELFF
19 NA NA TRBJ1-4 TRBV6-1 TGTGCCAGCAGTGAGGCTTCCGCTCTGAAGCGCGGTGGTAATGAAAAACTGTTTTTT CASSEASALKRGGNEKLFF
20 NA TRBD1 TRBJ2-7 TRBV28 TGTGCCAGCAGTTTTTTCAGATCGGGTCTTAGGGACAGGGTCTCCTACGAGCAGTACTTC CASSFFRSGLRDRVSYEQYF
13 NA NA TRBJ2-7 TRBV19 TGTGCCAGTAGTATGTTCCCCTCCTACGAGCAGTACTTC CASSMFPSYEQYF
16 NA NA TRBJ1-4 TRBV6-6 TGTGCCAGCACCCCCCGGGGGGAGGGGACTAATGAAAAACTGTTTTTT CASTPRGEGTNEKLFF
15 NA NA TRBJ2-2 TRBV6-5 TGTGCCAGCAGTTATTGGGGACCGAACACCGGGGAGCTGTTTTTT CASSYWGPNTGELFF
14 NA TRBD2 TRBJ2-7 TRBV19 TGTGCCAGTAGTTTTCGACTAGCGGGGTACGAGCAGTACTTC CASSFRLAGYEQYF
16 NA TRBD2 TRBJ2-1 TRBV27 TGTGCCAGCAGTTTAACCGGGACTAGCTCCTACAATGAGCAGTTCTTC CASSLTGTSSYNEQFF
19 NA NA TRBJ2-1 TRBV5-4 TGTGCCAGCAGCTTGGGGACCGACAGGGTAGGGGGAGGCTACAATGAGCAGTTCTTC CASSLGTDRVGGGYNEQFF
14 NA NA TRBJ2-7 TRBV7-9 TGTGCCAGCAGCTTAGTAGCGGACTCCTACGAGCAGTACTTC CASSLVADSYEQYF
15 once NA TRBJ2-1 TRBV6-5 TGTGCCAGCAGTTACTCGGCGCCTGGGCTGGGTGAGCAGTTCTTC CASSYSAPGLGEQFF
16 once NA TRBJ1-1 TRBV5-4 TGTGCCAGCAGCTTCGAGGGTGAAACAATAGGAGCTGAAGCTTTCTTT CASSFEGETIGAEAFF
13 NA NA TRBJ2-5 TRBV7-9 TGTGCCAGCACCGGCCCAGGCGAGGAGACCCAGTACTTC CASTGPGEETQYF
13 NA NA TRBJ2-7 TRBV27 TGTGCCAGCAGTTCCGACGGGACCTACGAGCAGTACTTC CASSSDGTYEQYF
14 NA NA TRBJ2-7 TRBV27 TGTGCCAGCAGTTTTCGACAGAGCTCCTACGAGCAGTACTTC CASSFRQSSYEQYF
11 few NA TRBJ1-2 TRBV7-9 TGTGCCAGCAGCTTACAGGGTGGCTACACCTTC CASSLQGGYTF
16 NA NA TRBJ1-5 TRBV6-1 TGTGCCAGCAGTGCCCATGGGGGGGGAGGCAATCAGCCCCAGCATTTT CASSAHGGGGNQPQHF
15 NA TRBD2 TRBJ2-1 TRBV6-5 TGTGCCAGCAGTTACTCGGCTAGCGGTTTAGGGGAGCAGTTCTTC CASSYSASGLGEQFF
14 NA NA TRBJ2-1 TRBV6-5 TGTGCCAGCAGTTTCCTACTCGACTCCAATGAGCAGTTCTTC CASSFLLDSNEQFF
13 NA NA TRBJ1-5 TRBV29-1 TGCAGCGTTGTACCCGGCGGGGGGCAGCCCCAGCATTTT CSVVPGGGQPQHF
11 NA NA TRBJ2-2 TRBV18 TGTGCCAGCTCACCCACCGGGGAGCTGTTTTTT CASSPTGELFF
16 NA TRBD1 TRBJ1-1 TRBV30 TGTGCCTGGAGTGGCCTGACAGGGGTAATGAACACTGAAGCTTTCTTT CAWSGLTGVMNTEAFF
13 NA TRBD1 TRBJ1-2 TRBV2 TGTGCCAGCAGTACTACAGGGGGCGATGGCTACACCTTC CASSTTGGDGYTF
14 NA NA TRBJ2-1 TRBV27 TGTGCCAGCAGTTTAAAGGGCACGGCGAATGAGCAGTTCTTC CASSLKGTANEQFF
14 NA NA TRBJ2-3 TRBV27 TGTGCCAGCAGCTCCGGGGTAGGCACAGATACGCAGTATTTT CASSSGVGTDTQYF